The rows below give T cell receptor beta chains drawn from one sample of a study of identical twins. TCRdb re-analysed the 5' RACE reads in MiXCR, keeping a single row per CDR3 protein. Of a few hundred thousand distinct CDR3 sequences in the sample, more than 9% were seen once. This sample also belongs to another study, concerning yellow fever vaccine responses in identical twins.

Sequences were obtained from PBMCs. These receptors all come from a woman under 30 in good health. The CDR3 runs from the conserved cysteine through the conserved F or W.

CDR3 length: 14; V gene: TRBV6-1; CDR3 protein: CASSGDRGVTEAFF
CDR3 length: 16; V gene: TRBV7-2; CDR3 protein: CASSKWGTSGSYEQYF
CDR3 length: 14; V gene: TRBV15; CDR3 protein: CATSRNPTTDTQYF
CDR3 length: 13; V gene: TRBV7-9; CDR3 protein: CASSFNSNQPQHF
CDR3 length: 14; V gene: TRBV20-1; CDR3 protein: CSARIQGMNTEAFF
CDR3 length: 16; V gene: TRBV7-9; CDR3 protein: CASSSSSGGAMYTQYF
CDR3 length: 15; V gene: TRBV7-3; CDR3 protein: CASSPYGTANSPLHF
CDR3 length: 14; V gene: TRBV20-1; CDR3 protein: CSAFFGLGSDTQYF
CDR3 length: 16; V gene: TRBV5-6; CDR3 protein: CASSLLQTGGSTEAFF
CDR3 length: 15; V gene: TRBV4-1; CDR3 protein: CAPQTGLDFVNEQFF
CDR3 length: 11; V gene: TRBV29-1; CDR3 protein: CSTDSIGEQFF
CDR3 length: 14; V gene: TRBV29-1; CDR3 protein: CSVGEGYSGETQYF
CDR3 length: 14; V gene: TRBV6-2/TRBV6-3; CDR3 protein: CASTTTGGVYGYTF
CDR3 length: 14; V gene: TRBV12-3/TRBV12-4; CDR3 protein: CASRGTGLSYEQYF
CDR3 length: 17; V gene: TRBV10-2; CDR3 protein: CASSESRGDSSYNEQFF
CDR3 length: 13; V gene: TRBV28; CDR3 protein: CASSFKRDYEQYF
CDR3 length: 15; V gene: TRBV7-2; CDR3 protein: CASSVYASNTGELFF
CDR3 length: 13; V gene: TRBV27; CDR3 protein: CASSPGTFHEQFF
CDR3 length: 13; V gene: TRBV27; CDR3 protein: CASSFGGKYEQYF
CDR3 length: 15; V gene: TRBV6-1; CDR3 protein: CASSPPSGGANVLTF
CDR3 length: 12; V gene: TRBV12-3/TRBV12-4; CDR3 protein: CAIAGDTGELFF
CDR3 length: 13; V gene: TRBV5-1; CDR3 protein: CASNPGTHQTQYF